The source of this T cell receptor (beta chain) is a study of T cell changes during pregnancy in multiple sclerosis. The germline V gene encodes CDR1 SNHLY and CDR2 FYNNEI. CDR3 length equals 15 residues. Trimming at V came to 3 bases and at J to 5 bases, leaving 7 bases not matched to a gene. Clones were sequenced by immunoSEQ multiplex PCR, and TCRdb holds only the in-frame ones, with some missing. This sample has just under 65,000 clones, with about 94% found just once. The clonotype originates from a female donor with multiple sclerosis, enrolled in a pregnancy study. V usage is TRBV2 and J usage is TRBJ2-3; 8 bases agree with TRBD1. Sample: CD8+ T cells from peripheral blood mononuclear cells, taken in the second trimester of pregnancy. The CDR3: CASSEGQGAGDTQYF. The CDR3 DNA sequence: TGTGCCAGCAGTGAGGGCCAGGGGGCCGGAGATACGCAGTATTTT.